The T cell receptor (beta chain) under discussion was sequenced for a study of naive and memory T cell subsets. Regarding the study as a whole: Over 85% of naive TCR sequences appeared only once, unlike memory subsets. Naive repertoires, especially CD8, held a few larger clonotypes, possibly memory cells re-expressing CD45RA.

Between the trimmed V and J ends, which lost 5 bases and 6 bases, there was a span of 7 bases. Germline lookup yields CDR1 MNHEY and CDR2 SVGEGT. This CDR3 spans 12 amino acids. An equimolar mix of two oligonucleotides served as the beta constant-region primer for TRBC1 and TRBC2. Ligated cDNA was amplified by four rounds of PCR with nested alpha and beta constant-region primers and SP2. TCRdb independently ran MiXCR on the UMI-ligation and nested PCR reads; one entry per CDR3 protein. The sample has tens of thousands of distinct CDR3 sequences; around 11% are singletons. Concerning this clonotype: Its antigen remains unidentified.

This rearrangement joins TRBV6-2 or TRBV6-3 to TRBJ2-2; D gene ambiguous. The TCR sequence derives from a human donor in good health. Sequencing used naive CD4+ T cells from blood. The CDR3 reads CASSPQAGELFF. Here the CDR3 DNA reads TGTGCCAGCAGTCCCCAGGCCGGGGAGCTGTTTTTT.